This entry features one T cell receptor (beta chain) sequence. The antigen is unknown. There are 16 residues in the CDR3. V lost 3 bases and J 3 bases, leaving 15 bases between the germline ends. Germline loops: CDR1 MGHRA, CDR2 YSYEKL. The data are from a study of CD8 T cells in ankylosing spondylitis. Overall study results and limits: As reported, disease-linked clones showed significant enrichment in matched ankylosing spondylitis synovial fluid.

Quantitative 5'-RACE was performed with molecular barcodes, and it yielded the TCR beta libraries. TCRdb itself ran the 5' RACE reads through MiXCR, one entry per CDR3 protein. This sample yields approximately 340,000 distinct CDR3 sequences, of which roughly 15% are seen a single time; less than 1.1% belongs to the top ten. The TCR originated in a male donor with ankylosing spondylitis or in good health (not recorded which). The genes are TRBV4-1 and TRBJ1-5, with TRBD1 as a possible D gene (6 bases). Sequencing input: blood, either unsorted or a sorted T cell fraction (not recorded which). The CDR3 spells CASSQSGQEYNQPQHF. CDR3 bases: TGCGCCAGCAGCCAGTCGGGACAAGAATACAATCAGCCCCAGCATTTT.